This passage covers 29 T cell receptor beta chains from one sample sequenced in a study of blood T cells in healthy people across ages. Together with a sample-barcoded 5' primer, a J-beta primer mix was included in a second PCR lasting roughly 6 to 12 cycles. TCRdb reanalysed the 5' RACE reads using MiXCR and keeps one entry per CDR3 protein. Seen here are some 800,000 distinct CDR3 sequences, roughly 25% observed once, and the top ten hold more than 3%. This same sample was also taken into another study, of T cells of mothers and their children.

What was sequenced was blood. The receptors were gathered from a boy aged 5-17 years in good health.

The chain carries TRBV7-9 and TRBJ2-7, with TRBD2 matching over 9 bases. The V gene end was trimmed by 4 bases and the J gene end by 2 bases; junction bases not matched to a gene: 6. The V gene's germline CDR1 is SEHNR and CDR2 FQNEAQ (reference sequence). There are 15 residues in the CDR3. The CDR3 here is CASSSGLALTYEQYF. The CDR3 DNA follows: TGTGCCAGCAGCTCTGGACTAGCGCTGACCTACGAGCAGTACTTC.

The chain is built from TRBV6-2 or TRBV6-3 and TRBJ1-4; no clear D. The CDR3 loop spans 14 amino acids. The V end lost 2 bases, the J end lost 5 bases, and 9 bases lay between the germline ends. CDR1 and CDR2 from the germline V gene are MNHEY and SVGEGT. The CDR3 sequence is CASSYLGINEKLFF. CDR3 coding DNA: TGTGCCAGCAGTTACCTGGGGATCAATGAAAAACTGTTTTTT.

The chain links TRBV2 to TRBJ2-7; D ambiguous. This CDR3 region has 17 residues. V was cut by 2 bases and J by 0 bases, with 17 bases left in between. The germline V gene has CDR1 SNHLY and CDR2 FYNNEI. The CDR3 protein is CASSEWAAEPSSYEQYF. DNA of the CDR3: TGTGCCAGCAGTGAATGGGCAGCTGAACCATCCTCCTACGAGCAGTACTTC.

The chain joins TRBV4-2 to TRBJ1-1; the match to TRBD1 covers 9 bases. V trimming: 0 bases; J trimming: 0 bases; junction bases outside the gene matches: 5. Germline V lookup: CDR1 LGHNA, CDR2 YNFKEQ. This CDR3 contains 17 residues. The CDR3 protein is CASSQETGTGLNTEAFF. The CDR3 DNA reads TGTGCCAGCAGCCAAGAAACCGGGACAGGGTTGAACACTGAAGCTTTCTTT.

This clonotype has only a few counts. V and J are TRBV5-1 and TRBJ2-1, with D unresolved. With 4 bases removed from V and 5 bases from J, the gap between germline ends came to 4 bases. The length of the CDR3 is 11 residues. Per germline, CDR1 SGHRS and CDR2 YFSETQ. CDR3 DNA sequence: TGCGCCAGCAGCACCAACAATGAGCAGTTCTTC. This encodes CASSTNNEQFF.

This clonotype occurred a few times. The rearrangement joins TRBV9 to TRBJ1-3; possibly TRBD1 for D (6 bases). Germline loops: CDR1 SGDLS, CDR2 YYNGEE. Trimming took 3 bases from V and 0 from J, leaving 10 bases between them. The CDR3 totals 15 residues. The CDR3 bases are TGTGCCAGCAGCGCATCGGACAGCTCTGGAAACACCATATATTTT. Translating it yields CASSASDSSGNTIYF.

This clonotype has at least ten counts. J is TRBJ2-7 and V is TRBV27; D is undetermined. Germline loops: CDR1 MNHEY, CDR2 SMNVEV (reference sequence). The CDR3 has 13 amino acids. The ends were cut back, 1 base at V and 3 bases at J, with 7 bases in the middle. In nucleotides, the CDR3 is TGTGCCAGCAGTTTATTTCGAAACTACGAGCAGTACTTC. Encoded protein: CASSLFRNYEQYF.

The rearrangement joins TRBV28 to TRBJ1-5, with unresolved D. The CDR3 is 12 residues long. The germline V gene encodes CDR1 MDHEN and CDR2 SYDVKM. Trimming took 4 bases from V and 2 from J, leaving 3 bases between them. The CDR3 spells CASSWGNQPQHF. CDR3 sequence (DNA): TGTGCCAGCAGTTGGGGCAATCAGCCCCAGCATTTT.

J is TRBJ1-1 and V is TRBV9; no clear D. Trimming shortened V by 4 bases and J by 4 bases, and 14 bases separated the two germline ends. Germline CDR1 SGDLS, CDR2 YYNGEE. CDR3 size: 14 residues. CDR3 protein: CASSPPGRSTEAFF. CDR3 nucleotide sequence: TGTGCCAGCAGCCCCCCGGGCAGGAGCACTGAAGCTTTCTTT.

J is TRBJ2-1 and V is TRBV6-1; tentatively, D is TRBD2 (6 bases). The J call could be wrong; TRBJ2-5 is a better fit for the DNA end. This CDR3 is built from 16 residues. CDR1 MNHNS and CDR2 SASEGT come from the germline V gene. This CDR3 is CASFPGGERYGETQYF. The CDR3 nucleotides read TGTGCCAGCTTTCCGGGCGGGGAACGGTATGGGGAGACCCAGTACTTC.

The genes are TRBV6-2 or TRBV6-3 and TRBJ2-1; perhaps TRBD2 as D (6 bases). The J call may be mistaken, given a closer DNA end match to TRBJ2-5. The germline V gene encodes CDR1 MNHEY and CDR2 SVGEGT. The CDR3 is made up of 16 amino acids. DNA for the CDR3: TGTGCCAGCAGTTATATCTCTTCTAGCGTTTCGGAGACCCAGTACTTC. Translation gives CASSYISSSVSETQYF.

This chain links TRBV29-1 with TRBJ2-5; 8 nucleotides align to TRBD1. The trim removed 6 bases at V and 4 bases at J, leaving 13 bases unmatched. This CDR3 has 15 amino acids. From germline, CDR1 is SQVTM and CDR2 ANQGSEA. CDR3 sequence reads: CSVGTTGAGGETQYF. The CDR3 bases are TGCAGCGTAGGAACGACAGGGGCTGGGGGAGAGACCCAGTACTTC.

The rearrangement joins TRBV11-2 to TRBJ1-2; 9 bases agree with TRBD1. Germline trimming cut 5 bases from V and 4 bases from J; bases unmatched to any gene: 14. This CDR3 is built from 17 residues. CDR1 is SGHAT, CDR2 FQNNGV, per germline. CDR3 sequence: CASSPGTGQIERYGYTF. The CDR3 nucleotides are TGTGCCAGCAGCCCCGGGACAGGGCAGATTGAGCGCTATGGCTACACCTTC.

This clonotype was counted only a few times. The rearrangement joins TRBV27 to TRBJ1-2; the D gene is possibly TRBD1 (5 bases). The CDR3 runs to 15 residues. Trimming cost V 1 base and J 6 bases, with 15 bases left between them. CDR1 and CDR2 from the germline V gene are MNHEY and SMNVEV (reference sequence). The CDR3, as DNA: TGTGCCAGCAGTTTATGGGCCAGGGCGACGGATGGCTACACCTTC. Protein sequence: CASSLWARATDGYTF.

This chain links TRBV20-1 with TRBJ1-4; 11 nucleotides line up with TRBD1. Losses at the gene ends were 5 bases for V and 7 bases for J; bases not matched to a gene: 6. CDR1 is DFQATT, CDR2 SNEGSKA, per germline (reference sequence). CDR3 size: 14 residues. CDR3: CSAEDRGLSEKLFF. In nucleotides, the CDR3 is TGCAGTGCTGAGGACAGGGGGCTAAGTGAAAAACTGTTTTTT.

The gene calls are TRBV27 and TRBJ2-1; a possible D gene is TRBD2 (6 bases). CDR3 length equals 15 residues. Trimming cost V 5 bases and J 7 bases, with 18 bases left between them. Germline V gene data show CDR1 as MNHEY and CDR2 as SMNVEV (reference sequence). The CDR3 coding sequence is TGTGCCAGCAGTCAACGACTAGGAGTTAAGAATGAGCAGTTCTTC. Translation: CASSQRLGVKNEQFF.

On this clonotype: An end of the junction differs from the germline gene, which may be a read error. The chain has TRBV6-5 and TRBJ2-5, with D maybe TRBD2 (7 bases). The germline V gene has CDR1 MNHEY and CDR2 SVGAGI. The CDR3 consists of 17 residues. Here the CDR3 DNA reads TGTACCAGCAGTTTTCAAGGGGGGGGGCAAGGCCAAGAGACCCAGTACTTC. Translated: CTSSFQGGGQGQETQYF.

The chain couples TRBV6-2 or TRBV6-3 to TRBJ1-1; 9 nucleotides agree with TRBD1. CDR3 length: 15 amino acids. V lost 5 bases to trimming and J lost 5 bases; unmatched junction nucleotides: 9. Germline assignment: CDR1 MNHEY and CDR2 SVGEGT. In DNA form, the CDR3 reads TGTGCCAGCAGTAAGACCACAGGGGGCAGAACTGAAGCTTTCTTT. Amino acids: CASSKTTGGRTEAFF.

J is TRBJ1-1 and V is TRBV5-4; 10 nucleotides match TRBD1. This CDR3 spans 14 amino acids. The V and J ends lost 3 bases and 6 bases, in that order; junction bases with no gene match: 5. Germline CDR1 is SGHNT and CDR2 is YYREEE (reference sequence). The CDR3 protein is CASSSGQGSAEAFF. DNA of the CDR3: TGTGCCAGCAGCTCGGGACAGGGGAGCGCTGAAGCTTTCTTT.

In this sample, this clonotype turned up a few times. The rearrangement uses TRBV4-3 and TRBJ2-1; 13 nucleotides agree with TRBD2. The CDR3 runs 17 residues. CDR1 is LGHNA, CDR2 YSLEER, per germline. J gave up 6 bases and V 1 base, and 6 bases lay outside the gene matches. This CDR3 is CASSQGTSGRVGNEQFF. The DNA for the CDR3 is TGCGCCAGCAGCCAAGGTACTAGCGGGAGGGTCGGCAATGAGCAGTTCTTC.

This chain uses TRBV6-6 with TRBJ1-4; D is possibly TRBD1 (5 bases). V was clipped by 5 bases and J by 10 bases, with 17 bases between them. CDR3 length equals 14 residues. Per the germline V gene, CDR1 is MNHNY and CDR2 is SVGAGI (reference sequence). The chain's CDR3 is CASSPGPDEGKLFF. As DNA, the CDR3 is TGTGCCAGCAGTCCGGGACCCGATGAAGGAAAACTGTTTTTT.

The rearrangement joins TRBV20-1 to TRBJ2-6, with D perhaps assigned TRBD1 or TRBD2 (5 bases each). CDR3 length equals 15 residues. Germline V gives CDR1 DFQATT, CDR2 SNEGSKA (reference sequence). The germline V and J ends were trimmed by 4 bases and 0 bases, with 10 bases remaining between them. The CDR3 loop is CSAIEGSSGANVLTF. CDR3 nucleotide sequence: TGCAGTGCTATCGAGGGGAGCTCTGGGGCCAACGTCCTGACTTTC.

The chain links TRBV27 to TRBJ1-2; a possible D gene is TRBD1 (6 bases). V shed 5 bases and J shed 5 bases, with 12 bases lying between them. The germline V gene has CDR1 MNHEY and CDR2 SMNVEV (reference sequence). The CDR3 runs to 13 residues. The CDR3 coding sequence is TGTGCCAGCAGTGGGGGGGCAGGGTATGGCTACACCTTC. Protein: CASSGGAGYGYTF.

This clonotype was picked up a small number of times. V and J are TRBV24-1 and TRBJ2-5; 8 nucleotides align to TRBD2. With 5 bases clipped from V and 4 bases from J, the junction kept 2 bases outside the gene matches. The germline V gene encodes CDR1 KGHDR and CDR2 SFDVKD. The CDR3 is 13 residues long. This CDR3 reads CATSGAGGETQYF. CDR3 DNA sequence: TGTGCCACCAGTGGCGCGGGGGGAGAGACCCAGTACTTC.

The V gene is TRBV15, the J gene TRBJ1-5; D possibly corresponds to TRBD1 (6 bases). The CDR3 is made up of 13 amino acids. The V end lost 6 bases, the J end lost 2 bases, and 8 bases lay between the germline ends. Germline values: CDR1 LNHNV, CDR2 YYDKDF (reference sequence). The CDR3 loop is CATSRTGNQPQHF. The CDR3 coding sequence is TGTGCCACCAGTAGGACAGGCAATCAGCCCCAGCATTTT.

This clonotype occurred a few times. This sequence joins TRBV4-1 and TRBJ2-5, with no clear D. The V gene's germline CDR1 is MGHRA and CDR2 YSYEKL. The CDR3 totals 12 residues. The V and J ends lost 3 bases and 11 bases respectively, with 13 bases between them. This CDR3 is CASSQDGLEQYF. The CDR3 DNA reads TGCGCCAGCAGCCAGGATGGTTTAGAGCAGTACTTC.

The chain recombines TRBV2 with TRBJ2-1; no definite D call. V dropped 2 bases and J dropped 0 bases, with 11 bases sitting between them. CDR1 is SNHLY and CDR2 is FYNNEI in the germline V gene. The CDR3 runs 16 residues. The CDR3 protein is CASSERLSSSYNEQFF. In DNA form, the CDR3 reads TGTGCCAGCAGTGAACGCCTTTCGAGCTCCTACAATGAGCAGTTCTTC.

This clonotype turned up a few times. The V and J genes are TRBV20-1 and TRBJ2-5, with TRBD2 matching 13 bases. Germline assignment: CDR1 DFQATT and CDR2 SNEGSKA (reference sequence). Losses at the gene ends were 8 bases for V and 11 bases for J; bases not matched to a gene: 8. This CDR3 contains 12 residues. CDR3 in DNA: TGCAGTCGGACTAGCGGGAGTGGGGAGCAGTACTTC. This codes for CSRTSGSGEQYF.

The chain carries TRBV5-1 and TRBJ2-5; 9 nucleotides line up with TRBD1. In germline, CDR1 is SGHRS, CDR2 YFSETQ. V was clipped by 0 bases and J by 5 bases; unmatched bases: 2. This CDR3 spans 14 amino acids. The CDR3 loop reads CASSLGDRGETQYF. The CDR3 DNA is TGCGCCAGCAGCTTGGGTGACAGGGGGGAGACCCAGTACTTC.